This entry is about one T cell receptor (beta chain). These data belong to a study of blood T cell repertoires in COVID-19. As for the study in general: Material from acute and convalescent COVID-19 was sourced from the United States, Italy and Spain.

Participants were placed into cohorts based on the clinical history they reported. Donors in Cohort 3 counted as recovered after two negative PCRs, clearance, or symptom resolution. Trimming took 0 bases from V and 3 from J, leaving 6 bases between them. Germline-derived CDR1 and CDR2 are LNHNV and YYDKDF (reference sequence). This CDR3 spans 13 amino acids. The repertoire was sequenced with immunoSEQ multiplex PCR; TCRdb's copy has only in-frame clones and lacks some. The sample lists 390,000 or so clones, around 89% seen once, with 0.9% to 1.1% in the top ten. The chain recombines TRBV15 with TRBJ2-7, with D hard to call. Sequenced input: PBMCs or T cells enriched from blood (not recorded which). The receptor comes from a man aged 18 to 30 who had recovered from COVID-19. The CDR3 bases are TGTGCCACCAGCAGAGACAAAAACTACGAGCAGTACTTC. This codes for CATSRDKNYEQYF. Complete variable domain (other parts from reference TRBV15 and TRBJ2-7): DAMVIQNPRYQVTQFGKPVTLSCSQTLNHNVMYWYQQKSSQAPKLLFHYYDKDFNNEADTPDNFQSRRPNTSFCFLDIRSPGLGDTAMYLCATSRDKNYEQYFGPGTRLTVT.